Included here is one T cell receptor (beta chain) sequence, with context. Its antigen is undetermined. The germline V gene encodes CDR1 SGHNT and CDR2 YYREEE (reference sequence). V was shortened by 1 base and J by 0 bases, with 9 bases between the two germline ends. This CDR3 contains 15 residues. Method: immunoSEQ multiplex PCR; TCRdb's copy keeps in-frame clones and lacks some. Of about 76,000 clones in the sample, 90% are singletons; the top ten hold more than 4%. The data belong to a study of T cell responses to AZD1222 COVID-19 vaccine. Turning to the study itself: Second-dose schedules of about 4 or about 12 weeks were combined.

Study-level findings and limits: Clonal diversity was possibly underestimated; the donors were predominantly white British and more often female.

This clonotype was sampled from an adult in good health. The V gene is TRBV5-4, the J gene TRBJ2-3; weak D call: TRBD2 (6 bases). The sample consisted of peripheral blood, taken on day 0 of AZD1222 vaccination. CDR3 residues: CASSLMRDSTDTQYF. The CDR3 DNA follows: TGTGCCAGCAGCTTGATGCGGGACAGCACAGATACGCAGTATTTT.